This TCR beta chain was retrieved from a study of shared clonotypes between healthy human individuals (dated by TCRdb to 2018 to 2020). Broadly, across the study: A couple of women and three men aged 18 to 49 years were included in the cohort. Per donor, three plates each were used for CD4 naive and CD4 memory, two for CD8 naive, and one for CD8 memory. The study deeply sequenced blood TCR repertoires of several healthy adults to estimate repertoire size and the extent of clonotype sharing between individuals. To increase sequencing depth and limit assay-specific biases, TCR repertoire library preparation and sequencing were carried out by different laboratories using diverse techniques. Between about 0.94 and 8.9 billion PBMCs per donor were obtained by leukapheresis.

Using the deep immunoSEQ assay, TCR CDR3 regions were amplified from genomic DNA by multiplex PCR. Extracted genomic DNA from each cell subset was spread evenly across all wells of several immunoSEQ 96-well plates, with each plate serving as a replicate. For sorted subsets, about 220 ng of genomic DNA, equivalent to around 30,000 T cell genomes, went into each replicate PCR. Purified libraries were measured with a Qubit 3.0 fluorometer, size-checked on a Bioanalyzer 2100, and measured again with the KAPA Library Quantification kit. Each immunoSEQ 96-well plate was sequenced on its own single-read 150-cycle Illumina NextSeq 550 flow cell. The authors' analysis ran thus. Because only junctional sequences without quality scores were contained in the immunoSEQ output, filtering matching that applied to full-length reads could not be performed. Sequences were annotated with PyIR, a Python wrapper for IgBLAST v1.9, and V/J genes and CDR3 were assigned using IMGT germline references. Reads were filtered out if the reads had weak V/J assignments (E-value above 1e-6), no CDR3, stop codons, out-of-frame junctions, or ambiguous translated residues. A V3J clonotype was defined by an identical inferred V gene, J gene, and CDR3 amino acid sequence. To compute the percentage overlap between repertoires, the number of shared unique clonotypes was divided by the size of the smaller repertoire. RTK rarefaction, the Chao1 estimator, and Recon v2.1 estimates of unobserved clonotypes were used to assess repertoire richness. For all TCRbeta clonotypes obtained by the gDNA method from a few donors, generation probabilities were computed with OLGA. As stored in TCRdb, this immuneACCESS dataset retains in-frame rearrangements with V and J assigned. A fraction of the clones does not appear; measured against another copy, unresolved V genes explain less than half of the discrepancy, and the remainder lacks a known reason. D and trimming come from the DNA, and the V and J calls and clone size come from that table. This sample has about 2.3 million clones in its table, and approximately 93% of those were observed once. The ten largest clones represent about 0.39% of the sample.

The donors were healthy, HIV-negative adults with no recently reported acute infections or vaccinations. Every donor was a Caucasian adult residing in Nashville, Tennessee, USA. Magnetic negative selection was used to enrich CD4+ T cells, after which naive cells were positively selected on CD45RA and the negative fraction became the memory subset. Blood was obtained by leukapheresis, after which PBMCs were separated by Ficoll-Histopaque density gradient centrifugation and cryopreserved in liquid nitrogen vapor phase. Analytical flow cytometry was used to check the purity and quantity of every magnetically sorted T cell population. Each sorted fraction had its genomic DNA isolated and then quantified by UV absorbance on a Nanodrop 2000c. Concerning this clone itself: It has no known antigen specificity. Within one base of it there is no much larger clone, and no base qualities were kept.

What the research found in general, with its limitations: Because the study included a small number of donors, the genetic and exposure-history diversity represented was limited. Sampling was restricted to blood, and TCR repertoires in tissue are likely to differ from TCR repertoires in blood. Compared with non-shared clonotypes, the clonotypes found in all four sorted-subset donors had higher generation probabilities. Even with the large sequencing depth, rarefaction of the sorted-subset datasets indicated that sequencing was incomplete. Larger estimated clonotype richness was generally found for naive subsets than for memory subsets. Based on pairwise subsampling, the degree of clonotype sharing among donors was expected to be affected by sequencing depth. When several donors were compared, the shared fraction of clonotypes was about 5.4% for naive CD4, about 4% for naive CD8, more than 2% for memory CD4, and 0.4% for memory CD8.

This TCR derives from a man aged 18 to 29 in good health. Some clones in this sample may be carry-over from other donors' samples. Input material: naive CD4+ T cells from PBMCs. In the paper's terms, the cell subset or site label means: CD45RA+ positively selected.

The DNA sequence is TGTGCCAGCAGGCCCAGTGGGGGCCGGGTCACCGGGGAGCTGTTTTTT. This sequence encodes CASRPSGGRVTGELFF. The V and J segments used are TRBV28 and TRBJ2-2, with TRBD1 as a weak D call on 6 bases. Measured from the cysteine to the phenylalanine, the CDR3 is 16 residues long. The CDR3 DNA has 48 bases and is translated from base 1. CDR1 and CDR2, per the germline V gene, are MDHEN and SYDVKM. Trimming at the junction amounts to 6 bases on V and 4 bases on J, and the germline ends lie 18 bases apart.